This TCR beta chain was retrieved from a study of shared clonotypes between healthy human individuals. Profiled with immunoSEQ multiplex PCR; TCRdb holds only in-frame clones, not every one. The sample lists about 2.4 million clones; over 85% were seen once. This TCR derives from a man younger than 35 in good health. Some clones in this sample may be carry-over from other donors' samples. Sequencing was done on a sample of naive CD4+ T cells from PBMCs. Subset of the sample: CD45RA+ positively selected.

CDR3 DNA sequence: TGTGCCATCAAAGGGACAGGGGGCGGGGAGCAGTACTTC. It is translated as CAIKGTGGGEQYF. V and J are TRBV10-3 and TRBJ2-7; 12 bases agree with TRBD1. The CDR3 sequence is 13 residues long. The J segment lost 7 bases and the V segment lost 7 bases, leaving 5 bases of the junction unmatched. Germline V CDR1 and CDR2: ENHRY, SYGVKD.